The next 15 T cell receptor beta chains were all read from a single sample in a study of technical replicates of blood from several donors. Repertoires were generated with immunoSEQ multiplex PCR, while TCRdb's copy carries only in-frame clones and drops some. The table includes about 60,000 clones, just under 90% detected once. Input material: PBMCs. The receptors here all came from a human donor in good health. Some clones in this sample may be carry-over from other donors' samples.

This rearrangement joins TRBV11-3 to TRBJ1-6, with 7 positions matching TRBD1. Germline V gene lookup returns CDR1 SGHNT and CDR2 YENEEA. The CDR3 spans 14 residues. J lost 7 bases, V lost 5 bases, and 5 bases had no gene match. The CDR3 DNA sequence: TGTGCCAGCAGCGAGGGACAGCCCAATTCACCCCTCCACTTT. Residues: CASSEGQPNSPLHF. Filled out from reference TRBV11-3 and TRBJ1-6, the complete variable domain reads EAGVVQSPRYKIIEKKQPVAFWCNPISGHNTLYWYLQNLGQGPELLIRYENEEAVDDSQLPKDRFSAERLKGVDSTLKIQPAELGDSAVYLCASSEGQPNSPLHFGNGTRLTVT.

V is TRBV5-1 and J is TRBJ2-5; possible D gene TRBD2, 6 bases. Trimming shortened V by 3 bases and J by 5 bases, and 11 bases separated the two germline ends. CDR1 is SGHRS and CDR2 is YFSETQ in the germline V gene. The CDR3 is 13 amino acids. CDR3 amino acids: CASSSGTGETQYF. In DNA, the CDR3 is TGCGCCAGCAGCTCGGGGACTGGGGAGACCCAGTACTTC.

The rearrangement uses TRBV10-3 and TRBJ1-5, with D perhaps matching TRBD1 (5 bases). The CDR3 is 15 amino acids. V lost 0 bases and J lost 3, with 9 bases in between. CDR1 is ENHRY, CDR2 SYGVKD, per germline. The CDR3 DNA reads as TGTGCCATCAGTGAGTCGGGCAGGGACAATCAGCCCCAGCATTTT. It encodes CAISESGRDNQPQHF.

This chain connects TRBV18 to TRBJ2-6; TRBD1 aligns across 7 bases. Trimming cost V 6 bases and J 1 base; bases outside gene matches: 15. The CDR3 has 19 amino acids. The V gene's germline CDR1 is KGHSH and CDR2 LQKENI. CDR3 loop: CASSPLAPGQKSGANVLTF. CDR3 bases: TGTGCCAGCTCGCCGTTGGCACCGGGACAGAAATCTGGGGCCAACGTCCTGACTTTC.

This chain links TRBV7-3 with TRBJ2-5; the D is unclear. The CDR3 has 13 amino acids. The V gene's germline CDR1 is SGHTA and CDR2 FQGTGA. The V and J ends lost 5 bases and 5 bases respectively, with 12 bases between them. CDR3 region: CASSPGGRETQYF. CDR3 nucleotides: TGTGCCAGCAGCCCCGGCGGCCGTGAGACCCAGTACTTC.

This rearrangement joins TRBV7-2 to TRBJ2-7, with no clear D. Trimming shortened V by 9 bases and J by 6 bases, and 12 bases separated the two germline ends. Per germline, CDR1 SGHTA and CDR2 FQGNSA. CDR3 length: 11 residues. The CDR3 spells CASNHGVEQYF. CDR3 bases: TGTGCCAGTAACCATGGAGTCGAGCAGTACTTC. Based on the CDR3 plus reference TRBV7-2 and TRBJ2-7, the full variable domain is GAGVSQSPSNKVTEKGKDVELRCDPISGHTALYWYRQSLGQGLEFLIYFQGNSAPDKSGLPSDRFSAERTGGSVSTLTIQRTQQEDSAVYLCASNHGVEQYFGPGTRLTVT.

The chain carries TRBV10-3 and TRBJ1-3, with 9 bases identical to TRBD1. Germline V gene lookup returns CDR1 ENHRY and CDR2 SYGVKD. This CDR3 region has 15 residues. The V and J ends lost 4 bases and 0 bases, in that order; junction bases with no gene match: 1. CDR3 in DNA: TGTGCCATCAGTGCACAGGGGGCCTCTGGAAACACCATATATTTT. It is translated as CAISAQGASGNTIYF.

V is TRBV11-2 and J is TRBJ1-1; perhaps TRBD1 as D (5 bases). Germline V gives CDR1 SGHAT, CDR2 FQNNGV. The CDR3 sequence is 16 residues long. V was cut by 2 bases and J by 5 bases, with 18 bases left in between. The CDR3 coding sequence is TGTGCCAGCAGCTTAATAGGTAGGGGCCGGGGGACTGAAGCTTTCTTT. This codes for CASSLIGRGRGTEAFF. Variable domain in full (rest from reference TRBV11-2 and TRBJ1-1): EAGVAQSPRYKIIEKRQSVAFWCNPISGHATLYWYQQILGQGPKLLIQFQNNGVVDDSQLPKDRFSAERLKGVDSTLKIQPAKLEDSAVYLCASSLIGRGRGTEAFFGQGTRLTVV.

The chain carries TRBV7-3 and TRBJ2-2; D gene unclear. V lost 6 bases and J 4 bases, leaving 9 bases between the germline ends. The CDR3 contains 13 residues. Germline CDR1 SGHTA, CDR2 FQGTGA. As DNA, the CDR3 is TGTGCCAGCAGAACCGTTAGCACCGGGGAGCTGTTTTTT. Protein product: CASRTVSTGELFF.

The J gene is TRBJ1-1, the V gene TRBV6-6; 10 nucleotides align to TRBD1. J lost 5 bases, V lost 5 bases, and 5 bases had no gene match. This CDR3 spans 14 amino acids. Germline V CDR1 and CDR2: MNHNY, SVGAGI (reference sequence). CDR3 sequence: CASSTGQGVTEAFF. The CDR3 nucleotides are TGTGCCAGCAGTACAGGACAGGGGGTGACTGAAGCTTTCTTT.

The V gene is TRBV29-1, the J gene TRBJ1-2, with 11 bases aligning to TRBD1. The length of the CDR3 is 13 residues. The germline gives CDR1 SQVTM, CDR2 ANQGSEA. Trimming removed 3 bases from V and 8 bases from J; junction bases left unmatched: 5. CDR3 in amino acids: CSVDGTGGGGYTF. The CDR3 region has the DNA TGCAGCGTTGATGGGACAGGGGGAGGCGGCTACACCTTC. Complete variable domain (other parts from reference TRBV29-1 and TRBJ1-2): SAVISQKPSRDICQRGTSLTIQCQVDSQVTMMFWYRQQPGQSLTLIATANQGSEATYESGFVIDKFPISRPNLTFSTLTVSNMSPEDSSIYLCSVDGTGGGGYTFGSGTRLTVV.

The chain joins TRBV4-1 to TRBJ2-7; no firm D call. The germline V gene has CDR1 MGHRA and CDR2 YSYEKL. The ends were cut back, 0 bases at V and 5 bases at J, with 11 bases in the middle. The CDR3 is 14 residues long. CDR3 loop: CASSQDTFFHEQYF. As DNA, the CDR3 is TGCGCCAGCAGCCAAGATACATTTTTCCACGAGCAGTACTTC.

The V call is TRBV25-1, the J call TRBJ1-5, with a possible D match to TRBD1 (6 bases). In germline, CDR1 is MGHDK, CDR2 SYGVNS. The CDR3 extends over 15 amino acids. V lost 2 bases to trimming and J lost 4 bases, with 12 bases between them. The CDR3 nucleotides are TGTGCCAGCAGTGAAGCAGGGGACCCTAATCAGCCCCAGCATTTT. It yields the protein CASSEAGDPNQPQHF.

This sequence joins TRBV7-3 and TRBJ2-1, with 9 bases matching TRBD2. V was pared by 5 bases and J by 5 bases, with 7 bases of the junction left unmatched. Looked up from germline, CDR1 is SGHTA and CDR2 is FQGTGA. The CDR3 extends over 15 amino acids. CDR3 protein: CASSPLTSGHNEQFF. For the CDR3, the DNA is TGTGCCAGCAGCCCTCTGACTAGCGGCCACAATGAGCAGTTCTTC.

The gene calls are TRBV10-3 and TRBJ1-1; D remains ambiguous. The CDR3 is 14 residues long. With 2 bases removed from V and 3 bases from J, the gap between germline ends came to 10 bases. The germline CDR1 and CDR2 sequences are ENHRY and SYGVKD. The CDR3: CAISERRGDTEAFF. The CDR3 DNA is TGTGCCATCAGTGAGAGGCGGGGTGACACTGAAGCTTTCTTT.